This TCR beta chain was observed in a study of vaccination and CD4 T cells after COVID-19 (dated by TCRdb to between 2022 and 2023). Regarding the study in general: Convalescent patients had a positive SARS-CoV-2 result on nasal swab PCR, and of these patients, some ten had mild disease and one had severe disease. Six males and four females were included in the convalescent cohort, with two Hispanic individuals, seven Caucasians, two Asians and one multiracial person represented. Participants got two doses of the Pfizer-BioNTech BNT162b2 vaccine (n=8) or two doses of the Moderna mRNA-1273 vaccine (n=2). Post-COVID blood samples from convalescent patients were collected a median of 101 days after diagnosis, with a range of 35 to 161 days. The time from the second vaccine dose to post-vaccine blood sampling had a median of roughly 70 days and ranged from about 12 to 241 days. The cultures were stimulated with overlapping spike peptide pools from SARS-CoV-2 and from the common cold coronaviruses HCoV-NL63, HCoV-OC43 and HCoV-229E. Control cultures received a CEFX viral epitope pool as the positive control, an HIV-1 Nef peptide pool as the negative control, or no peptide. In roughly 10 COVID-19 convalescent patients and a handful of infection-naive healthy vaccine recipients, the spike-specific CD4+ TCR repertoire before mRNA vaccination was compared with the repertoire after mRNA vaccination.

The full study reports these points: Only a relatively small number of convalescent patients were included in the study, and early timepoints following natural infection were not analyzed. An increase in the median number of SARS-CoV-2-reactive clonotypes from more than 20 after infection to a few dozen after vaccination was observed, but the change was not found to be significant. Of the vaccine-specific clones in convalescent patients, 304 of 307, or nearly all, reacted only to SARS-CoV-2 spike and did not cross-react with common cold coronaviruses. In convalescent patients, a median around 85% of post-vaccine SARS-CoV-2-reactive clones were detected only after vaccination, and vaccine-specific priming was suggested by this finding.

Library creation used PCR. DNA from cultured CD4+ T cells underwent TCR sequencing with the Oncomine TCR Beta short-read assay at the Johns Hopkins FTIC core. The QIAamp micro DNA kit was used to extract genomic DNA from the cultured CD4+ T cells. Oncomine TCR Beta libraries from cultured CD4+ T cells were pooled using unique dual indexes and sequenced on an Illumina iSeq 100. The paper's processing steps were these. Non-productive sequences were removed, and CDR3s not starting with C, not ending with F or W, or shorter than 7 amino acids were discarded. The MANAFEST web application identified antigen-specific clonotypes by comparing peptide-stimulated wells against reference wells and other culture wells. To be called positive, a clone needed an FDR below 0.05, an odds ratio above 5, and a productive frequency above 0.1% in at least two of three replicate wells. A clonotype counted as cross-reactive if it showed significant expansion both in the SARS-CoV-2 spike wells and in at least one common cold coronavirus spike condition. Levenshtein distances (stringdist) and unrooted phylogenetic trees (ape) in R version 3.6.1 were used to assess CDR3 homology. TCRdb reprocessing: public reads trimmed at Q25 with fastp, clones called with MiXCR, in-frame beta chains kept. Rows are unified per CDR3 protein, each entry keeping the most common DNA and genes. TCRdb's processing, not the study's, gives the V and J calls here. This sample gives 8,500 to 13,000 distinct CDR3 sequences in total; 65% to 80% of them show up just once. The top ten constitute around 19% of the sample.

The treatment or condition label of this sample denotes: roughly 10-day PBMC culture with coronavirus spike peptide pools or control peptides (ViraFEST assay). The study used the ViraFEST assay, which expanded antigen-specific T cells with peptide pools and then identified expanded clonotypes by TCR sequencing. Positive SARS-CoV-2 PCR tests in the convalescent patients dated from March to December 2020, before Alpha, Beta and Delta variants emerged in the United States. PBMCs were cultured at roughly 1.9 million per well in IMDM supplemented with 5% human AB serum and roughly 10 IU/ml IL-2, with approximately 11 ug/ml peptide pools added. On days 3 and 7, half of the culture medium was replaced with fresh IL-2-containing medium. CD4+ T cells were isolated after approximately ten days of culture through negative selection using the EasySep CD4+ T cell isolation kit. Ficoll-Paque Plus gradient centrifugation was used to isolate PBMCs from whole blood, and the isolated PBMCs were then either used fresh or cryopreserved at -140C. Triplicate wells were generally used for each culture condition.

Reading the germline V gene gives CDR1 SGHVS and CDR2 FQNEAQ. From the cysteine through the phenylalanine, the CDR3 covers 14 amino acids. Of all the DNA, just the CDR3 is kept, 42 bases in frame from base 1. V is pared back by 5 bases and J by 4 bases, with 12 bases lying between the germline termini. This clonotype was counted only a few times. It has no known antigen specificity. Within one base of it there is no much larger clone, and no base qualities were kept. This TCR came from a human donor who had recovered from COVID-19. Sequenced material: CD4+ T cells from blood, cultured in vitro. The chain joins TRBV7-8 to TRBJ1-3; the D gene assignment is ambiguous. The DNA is TGTGCCAGCAGCCCCGGAGAGTGGGGAAACACCATATATTTT. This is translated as CASSPGEWGNTIYF.